This TCR beta chain was captured by sequencing in a study of blood T cell repertoires in COVID-19. Study context: The analysed material was cDNA or gDNA that came from T cells, B-cell-depleted T cells, or PBMCs.

Original handling: It was from reference gene primer amplification that nucleated cell counts were estimated. Data came from immunoSEQ multiplex PCR; TCRdb stores just in-frame clones and leaves some out. V, J and clone size were drawn from that table, and D and trimming were deduced from the DNA. The sample records hundreds of thousands of clones, around nine tenths being singletons. This CDR3 comprises 13 residues. V lost 5 bases and J 3 bases, leaving 11 bases between the germline ends. The germline V gene has CDR1 MDHEN and CDR2 SYDVKM. The chain recombines TRBV28 with TRBJ2-7; D gene uncertain. The receptor's source is a woman aged 18-29 years who had been exposed to COVID-19. The specimen was PBMCs or T cells enriched from blood (not recorded which). The chain's CDR3 is CASSPYPSYEQYF. DNA of the CDR3: TGTGCCAGCAGTCCCTACCCGAGCTACGAGCAGTACTTC.